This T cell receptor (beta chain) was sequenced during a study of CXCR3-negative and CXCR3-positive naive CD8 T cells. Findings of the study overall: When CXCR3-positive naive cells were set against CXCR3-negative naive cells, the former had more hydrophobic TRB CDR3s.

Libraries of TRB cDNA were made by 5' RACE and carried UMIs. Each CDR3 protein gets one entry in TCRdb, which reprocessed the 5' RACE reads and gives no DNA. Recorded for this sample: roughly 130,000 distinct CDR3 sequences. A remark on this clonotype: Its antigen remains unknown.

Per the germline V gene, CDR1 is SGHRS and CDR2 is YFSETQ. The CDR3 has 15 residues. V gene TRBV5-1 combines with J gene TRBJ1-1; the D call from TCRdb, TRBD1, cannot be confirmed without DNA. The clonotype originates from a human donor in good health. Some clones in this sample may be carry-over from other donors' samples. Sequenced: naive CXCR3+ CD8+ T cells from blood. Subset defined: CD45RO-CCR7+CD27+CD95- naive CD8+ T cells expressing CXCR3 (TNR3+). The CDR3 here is CASSGGAGRNTEAFF.